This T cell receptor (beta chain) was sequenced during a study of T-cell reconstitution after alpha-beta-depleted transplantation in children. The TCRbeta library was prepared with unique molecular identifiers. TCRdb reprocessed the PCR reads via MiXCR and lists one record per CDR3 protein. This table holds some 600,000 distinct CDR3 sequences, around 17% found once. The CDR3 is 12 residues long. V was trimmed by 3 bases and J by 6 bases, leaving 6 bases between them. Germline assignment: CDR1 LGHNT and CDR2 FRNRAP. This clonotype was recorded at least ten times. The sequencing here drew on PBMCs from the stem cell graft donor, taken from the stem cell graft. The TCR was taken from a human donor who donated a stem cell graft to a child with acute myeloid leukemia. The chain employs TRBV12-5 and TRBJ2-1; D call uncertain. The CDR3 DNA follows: TGTGCTAGTGGTTTTTACCCCAATGAGCAGTTCTTC. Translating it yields CASGFYPNEQFF.